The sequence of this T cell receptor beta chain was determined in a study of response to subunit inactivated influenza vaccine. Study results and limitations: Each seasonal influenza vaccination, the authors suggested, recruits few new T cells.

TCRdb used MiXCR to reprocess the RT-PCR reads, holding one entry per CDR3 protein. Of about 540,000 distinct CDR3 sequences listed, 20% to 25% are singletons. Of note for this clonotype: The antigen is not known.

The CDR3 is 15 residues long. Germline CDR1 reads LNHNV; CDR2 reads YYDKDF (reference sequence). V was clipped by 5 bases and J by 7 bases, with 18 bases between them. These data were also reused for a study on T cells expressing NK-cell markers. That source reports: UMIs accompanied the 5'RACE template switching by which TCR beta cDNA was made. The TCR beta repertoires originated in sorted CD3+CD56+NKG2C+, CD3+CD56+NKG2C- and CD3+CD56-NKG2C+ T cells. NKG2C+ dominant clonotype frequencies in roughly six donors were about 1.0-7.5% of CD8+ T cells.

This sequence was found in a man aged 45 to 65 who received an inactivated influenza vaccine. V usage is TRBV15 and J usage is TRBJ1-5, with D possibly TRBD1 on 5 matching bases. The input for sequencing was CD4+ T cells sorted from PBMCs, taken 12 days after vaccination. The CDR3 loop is CATSEGRRAGQPQHF. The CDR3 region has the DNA TGTGCCACCAGCGAGGGACGGAGAGCAGGGCAGCCCCAGCATTTT.